Shown below are 10 T cell receptor beta chains from a single sample sequenced in a study of PD-1 blockade in classical Hodgkin lymphoma (dated by TCRdb to 2020 to 2021). In the paper's terms, the time point label means: cycle 4 day 1 (C4D1), after five to seven weeks of nivolumab. Every trial patient had relapsed after autologous stem cell transplantation, and cohorts A, B and C differed in prior brentuximab vedotin exposure. The library was produced with the immunoSEQ multiplex PCR assay. This is the immuneACCESS table as TCRdb keeps it, with only in-frame sequences that have V and J called. A part of the clones is gone; compared with another copy, unresolved V genes explain less than half, and the rest is unexplained. The sample table shows 64,000 or so clones, and 85% to 95% are seen once. Clones ranked in the top ten supply about 8% of the sample. The source was peripheral blood mononuclear cells (PBMCs), collected before the fourth cycle of nivolumab. The receptors were gathered from a human donor with classical Hodgkin lymphoma.

This chain links TRBV25-1 with TRBJ2-7, with 10 bases fitting TRBD1. The CDR3 spans 13 residues. V gave up 6 bases and J gave up 6 bases; unmatched junction bases: 5. Germline CDR1 MGHDK, CDR2 SYGVNS. The CDR3 reads CASRATGGGEQYF. The CDR3 coding sequence is TGTGCCAGCAGGGCGACAGGGGGCGGCGAGCAGTACTTC.

The table lists this clone with a count of one. The chain recombines TRBV6-6 with TRBJ2-1; 11 bases line up with TRBD2. The V gene end was trimmed by 4 bases and the J gene end by 7 bases; junction bases not matched to a gene: 6. The CDR3 totals 15 residues. The germline V gene encodes CDR1 MNHNY and CDR2 SVGAGI (reference sequence). The CDR3 spells CASSLLAGVANEQFF. DNA for the CDR3: TGTGCCAGCAGTTTACTAGCGGGAGTCGCGAATGAGCAGTTCTTC.

This chain uses TRBV7-9 with TRBJ1-2; D is uncertain. CDR3 length equals 12 residues. Trimming shortened V by 3 bases and J by 6 bases, and 8 bases separated the two germline ends. Germline CDR1 is SEHNR and CDR2 is FQNEAQ (reference sequence). The CDR3, as DNA: TGTGCCAGCAGCTTCGGAGGCGATGGCTACACCTTC. It specifies CASSFGGDGYTF.

This chain uses TRBV30 with TRBJ2-1; TRBD2 agrees at 8 bases. V gave up 0 bases and J gave up 5 bases; unmatched junction bases: 18. Germline CDR1 is GTSNPN and CDR2 is SVGIG (reference sequence). The CDR3 extends over 19 amino acids. CDR3 sequence: CAWSVPPPGTRLVHNEQFF. The DNA for the CDR3 is TGTGCCTGGAGTGTACCCCCACCCGGGACTAGACTTGTTCACAATGAGCAGTTCTTC.

This chain links TRBV15 with TRBJ2-1; D is undetermined. The germline V gene encodes CDR1 LNHNV and CDR2 YYDKDF (reference sequence). V shed 3 bases and J shed 7 bases, with 7 bases lying between them. CDR3 size: 12 residues. The CDR3 sequence: CATSSGTNEQFF. CDR3 nucleotides: TGTGCCACCAGCAGCGGAACGAATGAGCAGTTCTTC.

CDR3 nucleotide sequence: TGTGCCAGCAGCGGGACAGGGGGCGCCGCTGGCAATCAGCCCCAGCATTTT. This codes for CASSGTGGAAGNQPQHF. The chain recombines TRBV7-8 with TRBJ1-5, with 12 bases identical to TRBD1. CDR3 length equals 17 residues. Germline values: CDR1 SGHVS, CDR2 FQNEAQ. V trimming: 5 bases; J trimming: 2 bases; junction bases outside the gene matches: 7. Full variable domain (missing parts from reference TRBV7-8 and TRBJ1-5): GAGVSQSPRYKVAKRGQDVALRCDPISGHVSLFWYQQALGQGPEFLTYFQNEAQLDKSGLPSDRFFAERPEGSVSTLKIQRTQQEDSAVYLCASSGTGGAAGNQPQHFGDGTRLSIL.

This sequence joins TRBV13 and TRBJ1-2; D unresolved. Between the trimmed V and J ends, which lost 0 bases and 7 bases, there was a span of 15 bases. The CDR3 loop spans 15 amino acids. Germline-derived CDR1 and CDR2 are PRHDT and FYEKMQ (reference sequence). CDR3 DNA sequence: TGTGCCAGCAGCTTAGGCCTGGATGTCTGGCGTGGCTACACCTTC. Translating it yields CASSLGLDVWRGYTF. The entire variable domain, with the rest obtained from reference TRBV13 and TRBJ1-2, is as follows: AAGVIQSPRHLIKEKRETATLKCYPIPRHDTVYWYQQGPGQDPQFLISFYEKMQSDKGSIPDRFSAQQFSDYHSELNMSSLELGDSALYFCASSLGLDVWRGYTFGSGTRLTVV.

The chain has TRBV28 and TRBJ2-7, with 14 bases lining up with TRBD2. J lost 2 bases, V lost 3 bases, and 3 bases had no gene match. CDR3 length: 16 residues. Germline loops: CDR1 MDHEN, CDR2 SYDVKM. The chain's CDR3 is CASSFMTSGGAYEQYF. CDR3 sequence (DNA): TGTGCCAGCAGTTTCATGACTAGCGGGGGGGCCTACGAGCAGTACTTC.

The V and J genes are TRBV10-3 and TRBJ2-1; D remains ambiguous. The V end lost 8 bases, the J end lost 1 base, and 12 bases lay between the germline ends. CDR3 length: 14 amino acids. The germline V gene has CDR1 ENHRY and CDR2 SYGVKD. CDR3: CAIRLALSYNEQFF. The CDR3 bases are TGTGCCATCCGACTGGCTCTTTCCTACAATGAGCAGTTCTTC.

The chain employs TRBV7-9 and TRBJ1-2, with D perhaps matching TRBD1 (5 bases). From germline, CDR1 is SEHNR and CDR2 FQNEAQ (reference sequence). The germline V and J ends were trimmed by 3 bases and 4 bases, with 6 bases remaining between them. The CDR3 sequence is 12 residues long. The CDR3 DNA sequence: TGTGCCAGCAGCTTCGACAGCTATGGCTACACCTTC. It encodes CASSFDSYGYTF.